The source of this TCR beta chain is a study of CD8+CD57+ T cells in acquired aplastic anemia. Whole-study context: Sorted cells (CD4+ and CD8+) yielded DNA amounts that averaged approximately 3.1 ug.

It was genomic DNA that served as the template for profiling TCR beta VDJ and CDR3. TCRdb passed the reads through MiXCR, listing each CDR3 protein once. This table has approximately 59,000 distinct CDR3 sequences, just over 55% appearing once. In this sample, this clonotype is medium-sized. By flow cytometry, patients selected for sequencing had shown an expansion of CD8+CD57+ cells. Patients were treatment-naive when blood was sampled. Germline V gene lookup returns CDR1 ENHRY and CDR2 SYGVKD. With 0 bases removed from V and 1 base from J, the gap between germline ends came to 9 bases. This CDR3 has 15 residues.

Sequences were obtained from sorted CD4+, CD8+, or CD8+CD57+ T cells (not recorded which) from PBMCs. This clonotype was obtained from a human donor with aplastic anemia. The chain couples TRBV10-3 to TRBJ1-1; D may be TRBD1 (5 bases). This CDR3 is CAISESGATNTEAFF. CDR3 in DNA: TGTGCCATCAGTGAGTCAGGGGCGACGAACACTGAAGCTTTCTTT.